The 14 T cell receptor beta chains presented below share a single source sample, sequenced in a study of T cell repertoires in cytomegalovirus infection. TCRdb itself ran the reads through MiXCR, one entry per CDR3 protein. The sample has 150,000 to 200,000 distinct CDR3 sequences; roughly 30% are singletons. What was sequenced was PBMCs. All receptors come from a human donor in good health (CMV status not recorded). Some clones in this sample may be carry-over from other donors' samples.

At least ten counts were recorded for this clonotype. This sequence joins TRBV12-3 or TRBV12-4 and TRBJ2-3, with 8 nucleotides matching TRBD1. J was trimmed by 2 bases and V by 4 bases; bases with no gene match: 5. The CDR3 length is 15 residues. The CDR3 region is CASSSGQADTDTQYF. The CDR3 nucleotides are TGTGCCAGCAGTTCGGGACAGGCCGACACAGATACGCAGTATTTT.

The chain employs TRBV7-9 and TRBJ2-7, with D tentatively TRBD1 or TRBD2 (5 bases each). CDR1 and CDR2 from the germline V gene are SEHNR and FQNEAQ (reference sequence). The CDR3 has 14 residues. The ends were cut back, 0 bases at V and 3 bases at J, with 9 bases in the middle. DNA for the CDR3: TGTGCCAGCAGCTTAGCCGGGGCCCTCTACGAGCAGTACTTC. It codes for CASSLAGALYEQYF.

This clonotype has just one count. The chain couples TRBV7-6 to TRBJ2-1, with 12 bases aligning to TRBD2. J gave up 8 bases and V 5 bases, and 13 bases lay outside the gene matches. This CDR3 has 17 amino acids. Germline CDR1 and CDR2: SGHVS and FNYEAQ. The CDR3 loop is CASSPAQLAGGSYEQFF. The CDR3 DNA is TGTGCCAGCAGCCCAGCCCAGCTAGCGGGGGGGTCCTATGAGCAGTTCTTC. Looking up the rest from reference TRBV7-6 and TRBJ2-1 gives the full variable domain: GAGVSQSPRYKVTKRGQDVALRCDPISGHVSLYWYRQALGQGPEFLTYFNYEAQQDKSGLPNDRFSAERPEGSISTLTIQRTEQRDSAMYRCASSPAQLAGGSYEQFFGPGTRLTVL.

The chain joins TRBV14 to TRBJ2-1; either TRBD1 or TRBD2 may supply D (5 bases each). The CDR3 consists of 15 residues. V was cut by 4 bases and J by 8 bases, with 18 bases left in between. Germline V CDR1 and CDR2: SGHDN, FVKESK. The CDR3 here is CASSPSGTGRHEQFF. CDR3 in DNA: TGTGCCAGCAGCCCATCGGGGACCGGCCGCCATGAGCAGTTCTTC.

There are many counts of this clonotype. The chain employs TRBV7-8 and TRBJ2-1; 8 nucleotides agree with TRBD2. There are 15 residues in the CDR3. Germline CDR1 and CDR2: SGHVS and FQNEAQ. Unmatched junction bases numbered 10, after V lost 2 bases and J lost 10 bases. CDR3 sequence reads: CASSLSGGGRGEQFF. The CDR3 coding sequence is TGTGCCAGCAGCTTAAGTGGCGGGGGGCGTGGGGAGCAGTTCTTC. Looking up the rest from reference TRBV7-8 and TRBJ2-1 gives the full variable domain: GAGVSQSPRYKVAKRGQDVALRCDPISGHVSLFWYQQALGQGPEFLTYFQNEAQLDKSGLPSDRFFAERPEGSVSTLKIQRTQQEDSAVYLCASSLSGGGRGEQFFGPGTRLTVL.

This chain joins TRBV12-3 or TRBV12-4 and TRBJ2-3; D not certain. Trimming stripped 5 bases from V and 3 bases from J, with 15 bases between. The CDR3 spans 15 residues. The CDR3 DNA sequence: TGTGCCAGCAGTCAAAAGGGTTTCGGGACAGATACGCAGTATTTT. Amino acid sequence: CASSQKGFGTDTQYF.

This clonotype came up a few times. The chain recombines TRBV25-1 with TRBJ2-1; D is possibly TRBD1 or TRBD2 (5 bases each). The germline CDR1 and CDR2 sequences are MGHDK and SYGVNS. Between the trimmed V and J ends, which lost 3 bases and 0 bases, there was a span of 15 bases. The CDR3 sequence is 17 residues long. CDR3 DNA sequence: TGTGCCAGCAGTGAGACGGGGCAGGATAGCTCCTACAATGAGCAGTTCTTC. Amino acid sequence: CASSETGQDSSYNEQFF.

This clonotype was counted a few times. The rearrangement links TRBV4-1 to TRBJ1-4; tentative D call: TRBD1 (5 bases). The germline V gene encodes CDR1 MGHRA and CDR2 YSYEKL. The CDR3 covers 15 residues. V was trimmed by 4 bases and J by 0 bases, leaving 9 bases between them. The CDR3 DNA reads as TGCGCCAGCAGCCGAGAGACAGCAACTAATGAAAAACTGTTTTTT. Encoded protein: CASSRETATNEKLFF.

The V call is TRBV7-2, the J call TRBJ2-7; 10 positions match TRBD2. Germline V gene sequence: CDR1 SGHTA, CDR2 FQGNSA. After removal of 5 bases from V and 6 bases from J, the junction contained 10 bases not matched to a gene. The CDR3 contains 15 residues. CDR3 protein: CASSRLGASGGEQYF. The CDR3 nucleotides are TGTGCCAGCAGCCGATTAGGGGCTAGCGGGGGCGAGCAGTACTTC.

This clonotype was counted only a few times. This chain joins TRBV28 and TRBJ2-6, with 9 bases matching TRBD1. Germline CDR1 is MDHEN and CDR2 is SYDVKM. The CDR3 runs 18 residues. Germline trimming cut 2 bases from V and 0 bases from J; bases unmatched to any gene: 5. CDR3 in amino acids: CASSLNGQGTSGANVLTF. The CDR3 nucleotides are TGTGCCAGCAGTTTAAATGGACAGGGGACCTCTGGGGCCAACGTCCTGACTTTC.

The chain uses TRBV2 and TRBJ1-2; unclear D gene. The CDR3 spans 13 residues. Trimming took off 5 bases at V and 2 bases at J, with 9 bases between the two ends. CDR1 and CDR2 from the germline V gene are SNHLY and FYNNEI. The chain's CDR3 is CASSRAPNYGYTF. The DNA for the CDR3 is TGTGCCAGCAGTAGGGCCCCGAACTATGGCTACACCTTC.

This clonotype was counted between two and nine times. This CDR3 reads CASSPLPAKSYEQYF. The CDR3 DNA sequence: TGTGCCAGCTCACCACTTCCGGCGAAATCCTACGAGCAGTACTTC. The genes are TRBV18 and TRBJ2-7, with D unclear. From germline, CDR1 is KGHSH and CDR2 LQKENI. The germline V and J ends were trimmed by 1 base and 1 base, with 11 bases remaining between them. This CDR3 comprises 15 residues.

This chain connects TRBV6-2 or TRBV6-3 to TRBJ2-4; TRBD2 is a possible D gene (5 bases). Per germline, CDR1 MNHEY and CDR2 SVGEGT. With 2 bases removed from V and 6 bases from J, the gap between germline ends came to 20 bases. The CDR3 is 17 amino acids. CDR3 protein: CASSYEFVGSGGNIQYF. The DNA for the CDR3 is TGTGCCAGCAGTTACGAGTTTGTAGGGAGCGGAGGAAACATTCAGTACTTC.

The rearrangement joins TRBV5-6 to TRBJ2-7; the match to TRBD2 covers 8 bases. This CDR3 region has 15 residues. The germline CDR1 and CDR2 sequences are SGHDT and YYEEEE. V lost 2 bases and J lost 1; bases outside the gene matches: 5. The CDR3 spells CASSLSGGSSYEQYF. DNA for the CDR3: TGTGCCAGCAGCTTAAGCGGGGGCTCTTCCTACGAGCAGTACTTC.